One and the same sample provided the 28 T cell receptor beta chains below, sequenced in a study of T-cell reconstitution after alpha-beta-depleted transplantation in children. During its preparation, the TCRbeta library received unique molecular identifiers. TCRdb re-analysed the PCR reads in MiXCR, keeping a single row per CDR3 protein. The data contain 250,000 to 400,000 distinct CDR3 sequences, around 25% of them singletons. The material was PBMCs, mostly from graft donor cells, obtained 180 days after TCRalphabeta/CD19-depleted stem cell transplant. Every receptor here comes from a male patient between 5 and 17 years old who had a stem cell transplant for acute lymphoblastic leukemia, so the T cells may come from the graft donor.

The chain uses TRBV12-3 or TRBV12-4 and TRBJ2-3; 7 bases are shared with TRBD1. The CDR3 has 14 residues. J was trimmed by 7 bases and V by 5 bases; bases with no gene match: 9. This chain's CDR3 is CASSPRQGSNTQYF. The CDR3 DNA follows: TGTGCCAGCAGTCCGAGACAGGGCTCGAATACGCAGTATTTT.

A few counts support this clonotype. The genes are TRBV3-1 and TRBJ1-6; no reliable D call. V was trimmed by 0 bases and J by 0 bases, leaving 9 bases between them. CDR1 is LGHDT and CDR2 is YNNKEL in the germline V gene (reference sequence). The CDR3 runs 17 residues. The CDR3 nucleotides read TGTGCCAGCAGCCAAGAAGAGAGGAGCTCCTATAATTCACCCCTCCACTTT. Translation: CASSQEERSSYNSPLHF.

This clonotype was seen more than once but under ten times. The chain is built from TRBV10-3 and TRBJ1-4; possibly TRBD1 for D (5 bases). The V end was cut by 4 bases, the J end by 0 bases, with 6 bases between. CDR1 and CDR2 from the germline V gene are ENHRY and SYGVKD. This CDR3 has 14 residues. The CDR3 sequence is CAISGGTTNEKLFF. For the CDR3, the DNA is TGTGCCATCAGTGGGGGGACAACTAATGAAAAACTGTTTTTT.

This clonotype was seen just once. The chain uses TRBV5-4 and TRBJ2-3; D is unclear. The V gene's germline CDR1 is SGHNT and CDR2 YYREEE (reference sequence). This CDR3 spans 16 amino acids. Trimming removed 4 bases at V and 2 bases at J, with 17 bases between. In DNA form, the CDR3 reads TGTGCCAGCAGCCCCTATTTAGAAAGGGCCACAGATACGCAGTATTTT. This encodes CASSPYLERATDTQYF.

This clonotype was counted between two and nine times. V gene TRBV6-5 combines with J gene TRBJ2-2, with 10 bases identical to TRBD2. Per germline, CDR1 MNHEY and CDR2 SVGAGI. This CDR3 comprises 17 residues. Trimming removed 0 bases from V and 7 bases from J; junction bases left unmatched: 8. The CDR3 DNA reads as TGTGCCAGCAGTTACTCGCCTAGCGGGAGAGTTAACGGGGAGCTGTTTTTT. It codes for CASSYSPSGRVNGELFF.

The J gene is TRBJ1-4, the V gene TRBV2; possibly TRBD1 for D (5 bases). The CDR3 consists of 15 residues. Trimming stripped 0 bases from V and 8 bases from J, with 13 bases between. CDR1 and CDR2 (germline): SNHLY, FYNNEI. Here the CDR3 DNA reads TGTGCCAGCAGTGAAGCCTGGGGGGGAAGGGAAAAACTGTTTTTT. It translates to CASSEAWGGREKLFF.

This clonotype was recorded many times. The CDR3 DNA sequence: TGCGCCAGCAGCTTGGGACTAGCGGGTATCTACAATGAGCAGTTCTTC. It specifies CASSLGLAGIYNEQFF. V and J are TRBV5-1 and TRBJ2-1; 10 nucleotides align to TRBD2. This CDR3 has 16 amino acids. After removal of 0 bases from V and 3 bases from J, the junction contained 3 bases not matched to a gene. Germline V CDR1 and CDR2: SGHRS, YFSETQ.

The chain couples TRBV3-1 to TRBJ2-7; D is undetermined. Between the trimmed V and J ends, which lost 0 bases and 7 bases, there was a span of 16 bases. The CDR3 is 15 amino acids. Per the germline V gene, CDR1 is LGHDT and CDR2 is YNNKEL (reference sequence). CDR3 nucleotide sequence: TGTGCCAGCAGCCAAGAGGGCGCTCGGGTGATGGAGCAGTACTTC. Translating it yields CASSQEGARVMEQYF.

There are a few counts of this clonotype. This chain joins TRBV4-1 and TRBJ2-2; TRBD2 is a possible D gene (6 bases). Germline CDR1 reads MGHRA; CDR2 reads YSYEKL. V was pared by 2 bases and J by 0 bases, with 19 bases between. The CDR3 totals 19 residues. CDR3 sequence (DNA): TGCGCCAGCAGCCAAAGGCGTCGGCGGGACGCGACGAACACCGGGGAGCTGTTTTTT. Protein product: CASSQRRRRDATNTGELFF.

The CDR3 coding sequence is TGCGCCAGCAGCTTCCGGGGGGTAGGAGAGCTGTTTTTT. Amino acids: CASSFRGVGELFF. The chain uses TRBV4-1 and TRBJ2-2; 7 bases agree with TRBD2. V gave up 5 bases and J gave up 11 bases; unmatched junction bases: 8. Germline V lookup: CDR1 MGHRA, CDR2 YSYEKL. This CDR3 has 13 amino acids.

The V and J genes are TRBV18 and TRBJ2-7; the D gene is possibly TRBD2 (5 bases). Germline CDR1 and CDR2: KGHSH and LQKENI. This CDR3 comprises 15 residues. V dropped 2 bases and J dropped 2 bases, with 13 bases sitting between them. CDR3 sequence (DNA): TGTGCCAGCTCACCAGGCGCCACTAGAACCTACGAGCAGTACTTC. As protein: CASSPGATRTYEQYF. Full variable domain (outside the CDR3, taken from reference TRBV18 and TRBJ2-7): NAGVMQNPRHLVRRRGQEARLRCSPMKGHSHVYWYRQLPEEGLKFMVYLQKENIIDESGMPKERFSAEFPKEGPSILRIQQVVRGDSAAYFCASSPGATRTYEQYFGPGTRLTVT.

V gene TRBV20-1 combines with J gene TRBJ1-1; D ambiguous. CDR1 DFQATT and CDR2 SNEGSKA come from the germline V gene (reference sequence). With 3 bases removed from V and 1 base from J, the gap between germline ends came to 15 bases. CDR3 length equals 15 residues. DNA of the CDR3: TGCAGTGCTAGTATTGGGGTGCTGAAGAACACTGAAGCTTTCTTT. This gives the protein CSASIGVLKNTEAFF.

This clonotype was picked up a small number of times. The V and J genes are TRBV7-9 and TRBJ2-4; 12 positions agree with TRBD1. The length of the CDR3 is 15 residues. The trim removed 4 bases at V and 6 bases at J, leaving 4 bases unmatched. Germline lookup yields CDR1 SEHNR and CDR2 FQNEAQ (reference sequence). The CDR3 region is CASSSWDRGRNIQYF. The CDR3 DNA sequence: TGTGCCAGCAGCTCCTGGGACAGGGGGCGAAACATTCAGTACTTC.

This chain connects TRBV6-5 to TRBJ1-2, with 10 bases lining up with TRBD1. This CDR3 is built from 15 residues. CDR1 MNHEY and CDR2 SVGAGI come from the germline V gene. V shed 0 bases, J shed 3 bases, and the junction held 1 base outside the gene matches. Here the CDR3 reads CASSYSTGGHYGYTF. The CDR3, as DNA: TGTGCCAGCAGTTACTCGACAGGGGGCCACTATGGCTACACCTTC.

This clonotype appeared a few times. This chain links TRBV25-1 with TRBJ2-4, with 13 bases identical to TRBD2. The V and J ends lost 3 bases and 1 base, in that order; junction bases with no gene match: 6. The CDR3 extends over 18 amino acids. Germline values: CDR1 MGHDK, CDR2 SYGVNS. DNA of the CDR3: TGTGCCAGCAGTGACTGGACTAGCGGGAGAGGGGCCAAAAACATTCAGTACTTC. It yields the protein CASSDWTSGRGAKNIQYF.

The CDR3: CASSSLSGAASTLNQPQHF. The CDR3 nucleotides are TGTGCCAGCAGTTCCCTCTCGGGGGCAGCCTCTACGCTTAATCAGCCCCAGCATTTT. The V and J genes are TRBV28 and TRBJ1-5, with D tentatively TRBD1 (6 bases). The CDR3 is made up of 19 amino acids. Germline CDR1 is MDHEN and CDR2 is SYDVKM. V was trimmed by 4 bases and J by 4 bases, leaving 26 bases between them.

This clonotype was counted between two and nine times. The V gene is TRBV5-1, the J gene TRBJ2-1, with TRBD1 identical over 8 bases. Germline-derived CDR1 and CDR2 are SGHRS and YFSETQ. Unmatched junction bases numbered 8, after V lost 0 bases and J lost 6 bases. The CDR3 has 16 amino acids. The CDR3 reads CASSLAWTGLGNEQFF. CDR3 nucleotide sequence: TGCGCCAGCAGCTTGGCCTGGACAGGGTTGGGCAATGAGCAGTTCTTC.

The chain recombines TRBV4-1 with TRBJ2-1; D is unresolved. V lost 1 base and J 1 base, leaving 11 bases between the germline ends. CDR3 size: 16 residues. CDR1 and CDR2 from the germline V gene are MGHRA and YSYEKL. CDR3 region: CASSQGDYGSYNEQFF. The CDR3 nucleotides read TGCGCCAGCAGCCAAGGGGATTATGGGTCCTACAATGAGCAGTTCTTC.

CDR3 DNA: TGCAGTGCGAGACCACCCGGGTGGGACTCCTACGAGCAGTACTTC. It is translated as CSARPPGWDSYEQYF. V gene TRBV20-1 combines with J gene TRBJ2-7; D is undetermined. Germline CDR1 is DFQATT and CDR2 is SNEGSKA (reference sequence). The CDR3 runs 15 residues. Deletions cut 6 bases from V and 0 bases from J, with 18 bases between.

The chain has TRBV25-1 and TRBJ1-2; 9 positions match TRBD1. The CDR3 contains 14 residues. The V segment lost 7 bases and the J segment 1 base; nucleotides outside the gene matches: 4. The germline V gene has CDR1 MGHDK and CDR2 SYGVNS. The CDR3 is CASTGQGFNYGYTF. The CDR3, as DNA: TGTGCCAGCACTGGACAGGGGTTTAACTATGGCTACACCTTC.

This clonotype has a handful of counts. The V and J genes are TRBV5-1 and TRBJ2-7, with D tentatively TRBD1 (5 bases). CDR1 and CDR2 (germline): SGHRS, YFSETQ. The CDR3 is made up of 14 amino acids. V shed 6 bases and J shed 0 bases, with 13 bases lying between them. The CDR3 nucleotides read TGCGCCAGCATCAAGGACAATTTCTCCTACGAGCAGTACTTC. Residues: CASIKDNFSYEQYF.

V and J are TRBV6-5 and TRBJ1-1, with D possibly TRBD1 on 6 matching bases. This CDR3 has 14 residues. Trimming pared 0 bases from V and 6 bases from J, leaving 11 bases between. In germline, CDR1 is MNHEY, CDR2 SVGAGI. The CDR3 bases are TGTGCCAGCAGTTACTCTGGGACAAGGGCTGAAGCTTTCTTT. It translates to CASSYSGTRAEAFF.

This clonotype was observed once. The rearrangement links TRBV19 to TRBJ1-2; D possibly corresponds to TRBD1 (5 bases). Trimming removed 4 bases at V and 4 bases at J, with 16 bases between. In germline, CDR1 is LNHDA, CDR2 SQIVND (reference sequence). The CDR3 runs to 15 residues. CDR3 amino acids: CASSTRDGGSYGYTF. Written as DNA, the CDR3 is TGTGCCAGTAGTACCCGGGACGGCGGCTCCTATGGCTACACCTTC.

The rearrangement joins TRBV20-1 to TRBJ2-2; possibly TRBD1 or TRBD2 for D (6 bases each). Germline assignment: CDR1 DFQATT and CDR2 SNEGSKA (reference sequence). V was pared by 0 bases and J by 7 bases, with 18 bases between. The CDR3 loop spans 16 amino acids. For the CDR3, the DNA is TGCAGTGCTAGAGAGTGGGGGCGGGAACTGGTCGGGGAGCTGTTTTTT. It codes for CSAREWGRELVGELFF.

The sample holds a few counts of this clonotype. The gene calls are TRBV6-5 and TRBJ2-2; maybe TRBD1 (5 bases). Germline CDR1 and CDR2: MNHEY and SVGAGI. The V gene lost 0 bases and the J gene lost 1 base, with 9 bases spanning the gap. CDR3 size: 16 residues. The CDR3 reads CASSYSTAQNTGELFF. The CDR3 DNA sequence: TGTGCCAGCAGTTACTCGACAGCACAGAACACCGGGGAGCTGTTTTTT.

CDR3 region: CSVENRGNTGELFF. The CDR3 DNA reads as TGCAGCGTTGAAAACCGGGGGAACACCGGGGAGCTGTTTTTT. The rearrangement links TRBV29-1 to TRBJ2-2, with TRBD2 as a possible D gene (5 bases). The ends were cut back, 2 bases at V and 1 base at J, with 8 bases in the middle. Germline CDR1 SQVTM, CDR2 ANQGSEA. The CDR3 covers 14 residues.

The V gene is TRBV11-2, the J gene TRBJ1-1; D call uncertain. This CDR3 is 11 amino acids long. CDR1 SGHAT and CDR2 FQNNGV come from the germline V gene. The V and J ends lost 5 bases and 11 bases respectively, with 12 bases between them. The DNA for the CDR3 is TGTGCCAGCAGCCCCGGATCTCGGGCTTTCTTT. Protein sequence: CASSPGSRAFF.

This clonotype appeared a few times. The chain's CDR3 is CASSWELWNEQFF. The CDR3 coding sequence is TGCGCCAGCAGCTGGGAACTTTGGAATGAGCAGTTCTTC. This rearrangement joins TRBV5-1 to TRBJ2-1; D not certain. V lost 3 bases, J lost 7 bases, and 11 bases lay in between. The CDR3 contains 13 residues. The germline gives CDR1 SGHRS, CDR2 YFSETQ.